The T cell receptor (beta chain) under discussion was sequenced for a study of blood T cell repertoires in COVID-19. The table came from immunoSEQ multiplex PCR; TCRdb's copy has only in-frame clones and leaves some out. The sample includes nearly 400,000 clones, over 85% of them seen just once. The germline gives CDR1 MDHEN, CDR2 SYDVKM. V was trimmed by 8 bases and J by 5 bases, leaving 23 bases between them. This CDR3 contains 16 residues. The sequence was collected from a woman aged 25 to 39 who had recovered from COVID-19. Material: PBMCs or T cells enriched from blood (not recorded which). V and J are TRBV28 and TRBJ2-3; TRBD1 might be the D (5 bases). The CDR3 here is CASQGLGLGQVDTQYF. CDR3 nucleotides: TGTGCCAGCCAGGGATTAGGGTTAGGGCAAGTAGATACGCAGTATTTT.